A single sample is the source of the 21 T cell receptor beta chains below, sequenced in a study of cytomegalovirus exposure and HLA in healthy donors (dated by TCRdb to 2016 to 2017). The library came from the immunoSEQ multiplex PCR assay. A mixture of 60 forward primers for TCR Vbeta segments and 13 reverse primers for TCR Jbeta segments was used in the multiplex PCR. In its TCRdb copy, this immuneACCESS table keeps in-frame sequences only and misses some clones. Where compared with another copy, unresolved V genes explain less than half of these, and the others have no known cause. This sample is represented by roughly 130,000 clones; around three quarters of them were singletons. The ten top clones hold approximately 5% of the sample. Sequencing was performed on PBMCs. These receptors originate from a man aged 30 to 39 in good health and CMV-seronegative.

CDR3 amino acids: CAWSRLDKQFF. In DNA form, the CDR3 reads TGTGCCTGGAGCAGACTAGACAAGCAGTTCTTC. J is TRBJ2-1 and V is TRBV30, with D perhaps matching TRBD2 (6 bases). Looked up from germline, CDR1 is GTSNPN and CDR2 is SVGIG (reference sequence). CDR3 size: 11 residues. V lost 3 bases and J lost 11, with 11 bases in between.

This chain's CDR3 is CASSRDRGNQPQHF. Here the CDR3 DNA reads TGTGCCAGCAGTCGGGACAGGGGTAATCAGCCCCAGCATTTT. The rearrangement links TRBV2 to TRBJ1-5; 10 positions agree with TRBD1. The germline gives CDR1 SNHLY, CDR2 FYNNEI. The CDR3 loop spans 14 amino acids. V lost 5 bases, J lost 4 bases, and 2 bases stayed unmatched.

CDR3 protein: CASSLDRDTDTQYF. For the CDR3, the DNA is TGTGCCAGCAGCTTAGACAGAGACACAGATACGCAGTATTTT. V usage is TRBV7-2 and J usage is TRBJ2-3; D is ambiguous. The germline gives CDR1 SGHTA, CDR2 FQGNSA. V lost 1 base and J lost 2, with 7 bases in between. CDR3 size: 14 residues.

V gene TRBV4-1 combines with J gene TRBJ1-5; 9 bases are shared with TRBD1. Trimming took 4 bases from V and 7 from J; bases not matched to a gene: 8. Germline V CDR1 and CDR2: MGHRA, YSYEKL. The CDR3 runs 15 residues. The CDR3 spells CASSRGTGRGQPQHF. The CDR3 DNA reads as TGCGCCAGCAGCCGAGGGACAGGGCGCGGGCAGCCCCAGCATTTT.

The V call is TRBV7-2, the J call TRBJ2-7, with TRBD2 identical over 9 bases. Germline CDR1 SGHTA, CDR2 FQGNSA. Trimming removed 3 bases from V and 0 bases from J; junction bases left unmatched: 3. There are 15 residues in the CDR3. The CDR3 loop reads CASSFFSGGSYEQYF. The CDR3 DNA follows: TGTGCCAGCAGCTTTTTTAGCGGGGGCTCCTACGAGCAGTACTTC.

The gene calls are TRBV5-1 and TRBJ2-7; 8 positions agree with TRBD1. Germline V gene data show CDR1 as SGHRS and CDR2 as YFSETQ. Losses at the gene ends were 5 bases for V and 6 bases for J; bases not matched to a gene: 10. This CDR3 has 14 residues. The CDR3 here is CASSGQDRAIEQYF. CDR3 DNA sequence: TGCGCCAGCAGTGGGCAGGACAGGGCCATCGAGCAGTACTTC.

The CDR3 DNA reads TGTGCCACCAGCAGAGACGGGAGAGGGACTAATCAGCCCCAGCATTTT. It is translated as CATSRDGRGTNQPQHF. The rearrangement links TRBV15 to TRBJ1-5; maybe TRBD1 (5 bases). The V and J ends lost 0 bases and 4 bases respectively, with 13 bases between them. The CDR3 spans 16 residues. CDR1 and CDR2 (germline): LNHNV, YYDKDF (reference sequence).

This chain links TRBV27 with TRBJ1-5; 10 bases are shared with TRBD1. CDR1 and CDR2 from the germline V gene are MNHEY and SMNVEV (reference sequence). CDR3 length: 14 residues. The trim removed 7 bases at V and 7 bases at J, leaving 7 bases unmatched. The CDR3 protein is CASKQGTGDQPQHF. CDR3 bases: TGTGCCAGCAAACAGGGGACAGGGGACCAGCCCCAGCATTTT.

The chain joins TRBV10-3 to TRBJ1-3; 7 nucleotides line up with TRBD1. CDR1 and CDR2 from the germline V gene are ENHRY and SYGVKD. Trimming removed 10 bases from V and 2 bases from J; junction bases left unmatched: 5. The CDR3 is made up of 13 amino acids. CDR3 nucleotide sequence: TGTGCCACCCTTACAGGGGCTGGAAACACCATATATTTT. Its translation: CATLTGAGNTIYF.

The chain employs TRBV4-3 and TRBJ1-1, with D perhaps matching TRBD1 (6 bases). Germline V lookup: CDR1 LGHNA, CDR2 YSLEER. V was cut by 5 bases and J by 1 base, with 14 bases left in between. CDR3 length: 15 amino acids. The CDR3: CASSVSRGSNTEAFF. The CDR3 bases are TGCGCCAGCAGCGTAAGTAGGGGGTCGAACACTGAAGCTTTCTTT.

The chain has TRBV4-1 and TRBJ2-7; 11 bases line up with TRBD1. CDR1 MGHRA and CDR2 YSYEKL come from the germline V gene. The V segment lost 5 bases and the J segment 7 bases; nucleotides outside the gene matches: 10. The CDR3 is made up of 15 amino acids. The CDR3 nucleotides are TGCGCCAGCAGCGCCGGACAGGGGGCCTACTCGGAGCAGTACTTC. This sequence encodes CASSAGQGAYSEQYF.

The chain uses TRBV10-2 and TRBJ2-6, with TRBD1 as a possible D gene (5 bases). The V gene lost 6 bases and the J gene lost 1 base, with 7 bases spanning the gap. CDR1 and CDR2 from the germline V gene are WSHSY and SAAADI. This CDR3 has 14 residues. CDR3 sequence: CASRGPSGANVLTF. CDR3 sequence (DNA): TGCGCCAGCAGGGGGCCGTCTGGGGCCAACGTCCTGACTTTC.

The V gene is TRBV2, the J gene TRBJ2-5, with TRBD1 matching 11 bases. With V trimmed by 6 bases and J by 3 bases, 3 bases remained unmatched. Looked up from germline, CDR1 is SNHLY and CDR2 is FYNNEI. The CDR3 sequence is 14 residues long. In DNA, the CDR3 is TGTGCCAGCAGATGGACAGGGGGCGAAGAGACCCAGTACTTC. As protein: CASRWTGGEETQYF.

The chain's CDR3 is CASSVVGGGEGETQYF. The CDR3 coding sequence is TGTGCCAGCAGCGTAGTTGGCGGGGGCGAGGGAGAGACCCAGTACTTC. This rearrangement joins TRBV9 to TRBJ2-5; TRBD2 might be the D (7 bases). The V and J ends lost 0 bases and 4 bases respectively, with 16 bases between them. This CDR3 is built from 16 residues. CDR1 and CDR2 from the germline V gene are SGDLS and YYNGEE.

The V gene is TRBV29-1, the J gene TRBJ1-1; 7 nucleotides agree with TRBD1. CDR3 size: 13 residues. V lost 6 bases and J lost 3; bases outside the gene matches: 7. The germline V gene encodes CDR1 SQVTM and CDR2 ANQGSEA. The CDR3 DNA reads TGCAGCGTGGCGATTGGGACAGACACTGAAGCTTTCTTT. Translating it yields CSVAIGTDTEAFF.

Comment on this clone: The same CDR3 can be traced to other DNA sequences in this sample. The rearrangement joins TRBV18 to TRBJ2-5; 8 positions agree with TRBD2. The germline gives CDR1 KGHSH, CDR2 LQKENI. After removal of 3 bases from V and 2 bases from J, the junction contained 2 bases not matched to a gene. CDR3 length: 14 amino acids. The CDR3: CASSPGLAQETQYF. The DNA for the CDR3 is TGTGCCAGCTCACCTGGACTAGCACAAGAGACCCAGTACTTC.

The CDR3 region is CASSPYRTGGETQYF. CDR3 DNA: TGTGCCAGCAGCCCCTACAGGACAGGGGGCGAGACCCAGTACTTC. The J gene is TRBJ2-5, the V gene TRBV7-2; 11 bases align to TRBD1. V gave up 5 bases and J gave up 5 bases; unmatched junction bases: 7. CDR3 length: 15 amino acids. Germline V CDR1 and CDR2: SGHTA, FQGNSA.

The chain carries TRBV12-5 and TRBJ2-2; possibly TRBD1 for D (5 bases). Per the germline V gene, CDR1 is LGHNT and CDR2 is FRNRAP. This CDR3 comprises 15 residues. The V end was cut by 6 bases, the J end by 6 bases, with 17 bases between. The CDR3 is CASGPDRLGSGELFF. The CDR3 DNA follows: TGTGCTAGTGGCCCCGACAGACTGGGGTCCGGGGAGCTGTTTTTT.

This clone appeared a single time. This rearrangement joins TRBV10-3 to TRBJ2-3; 10 bases match TRBD2. Trimming cost V 4 bases and J 4 bases; bases outside gene matches: 14. This CDR3 is built from 18 residues. The germline V gene encodes CDR1 ENHRY and CDR2 SYGVKD. In DNA form, the CDR3 reads TGTGCCATCAGTGGTCCTACTAGCGGGGAGAGTACGGCAGATACGCAGTATTTT. Translated, it gives CAISGPTSGESTADTQYF.

This chain uses TRBV2 with TRBJ2-1, with TRBD2 matching over 9 bases. From germline, CDR1 is SNHLY and CDR2 FYNNEI. J lost 8 bases, V lost 7 bases, and 9 bases had no gene match. The CDR3 loop spans 14 amino acids. The CDR3 is CASNLAGVVDEQFF. The CDR3, as DNA: TGTGCCAGCAATTTAGCGGGAGTTGTCGATGAGCAGTTCTTC.

This clone was observed a handful of times. The chain carries TRBV19 and TRBJ2-5; D uncertain. V gave up 5 bases and J gave up 4 bases, with 14 bases separating them. Germline V CDR1 and CDR2: LNHDA, SQIVND (reference sequence). The CDR3 covers 14 residues. The CDR3 DNA is TGTGCCAGTAGTGGATCCCACGCGGCAGAGACCCAGTACTTC. It is translated as CASSGSHAAETQYF.